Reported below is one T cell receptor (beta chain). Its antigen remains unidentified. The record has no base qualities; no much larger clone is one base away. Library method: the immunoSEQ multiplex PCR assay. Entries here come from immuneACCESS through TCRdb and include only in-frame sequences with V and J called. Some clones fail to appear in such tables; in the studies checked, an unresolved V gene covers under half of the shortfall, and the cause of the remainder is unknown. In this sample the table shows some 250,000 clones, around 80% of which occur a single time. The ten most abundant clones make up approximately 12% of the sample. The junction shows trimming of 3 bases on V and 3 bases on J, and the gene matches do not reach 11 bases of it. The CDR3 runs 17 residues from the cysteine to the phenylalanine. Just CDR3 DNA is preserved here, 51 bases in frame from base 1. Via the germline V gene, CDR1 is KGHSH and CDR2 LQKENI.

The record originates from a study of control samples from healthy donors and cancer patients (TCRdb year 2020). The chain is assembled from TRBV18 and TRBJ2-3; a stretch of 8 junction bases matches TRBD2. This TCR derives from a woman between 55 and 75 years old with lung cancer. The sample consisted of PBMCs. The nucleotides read TGTGCCAGCTCACCTCTTAATTCTGCGGGGGGAACAGATACGCAGTATTTT. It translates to CASSPLNSAGGTDTQYF.